Sequencing of this TCR beta chain was carried out in a study of blood T cell repertoires in COVID-19. Overall study context: The samples span acute and convalescent COVID-19 from the United States, Italy and Spain. Sources were T cells, B-cell-depleted T cells, or PBMCs; the material itself was cDNA or gDNA.

CDR1 is SGHTA and CDR2 is FQGTGA in the germline V gene. CDR3 size: 11 residues. Trimming left V 6 bases short and J 3 bases short, with 4 bases between. It was during active infection that Seattle patients were enrolled and then longitudinally followed. Original handling: Estimation of nucleated cell counts relied on the amplification of reference gene primers. This table comes from immunoSEQ multiplex PCR, and its TCRdb copy is limited to in-frame clones, with some not included. The V and J calls and clone size are taken from that table; D and trimming were inferred from the DNA. The table shows almost 400,000 clones, with around 87% occurring only once.

The genes are TRBV7-3 and TRBJ2-3, with D unclear. The specimen sequenced was peripheral blood. The receptor was isolated from an older woman with COVID-19, enrolled during active disease. The CDR3 here is CASSLTDTQYF. CDR3 coding DNA: TGTGCCAGCAGTCTTACAGATACGCAGTATTTT.